Included here is one T cell receptor (beta chain) sequence, with context. Its target is unknown. The sample comes from a study of OX40 agonist ivuxolimab in advanced cancers. Study as a whole: Participants, about 83% male, averaged roughly 60 years of age, ranging from roughly 20 to 79.

General study points: Part of the nonresponder group also had normalized T-cell clonal expansion that was low.

CDR3 length: 12 amino acids. Between the trimmed V and J ends, which lost 7 bases and 7 bases, there was a span of 14 bases. Germline assignment: CDR1 MDHEN and CDR2 SYDVKM. Data came from immunoSEQ multiplex PCR; TCRdb stores just in-frame clones and leaves some out. Of around 41,000 clones detected, around four fifths appear once; the ten largest clones hold less than 3%. The starting material was CD4+ or CD8+ T cells sorted from blood, obtained in a trial of the OX40 agonist ivuxolimab. This sequence was found in an adult with an advanced solid tumor such as melanoma, head and neck, liver or kidney cancer. The chain uses TRBV28 and TRBJ2-7, with D perhaps matching TRBD1 (5 bases). CDR3 nucleotide sequence: TGTGCCAGCACCCAGAGCACAGGAGAGCAGTACTTC. It translates to CASTQSTGEQYF.